The sequence of this TCR beta chain was determined in a study of T cell responses to AZD1222 COVID-19 vaccine. Method: immunoSEQ multiplex PCR; TCRdb's copy keeps in-frame clones and lacks some. This sample has 100,000 to 120,000 clones, with over 85% found just once. The CDR3 is 13 amino acids. Germline V gives CDR1 SEHNR, CDR2 FQNEAQ (reference sequence). Trimming cost V 5 bases and J 7 bases, with 14 bases left between them. The clonotype comes from an adult in good health. V and J are TRBV7-9 and TRBJ1-2; D unclear. This specimen consisted of peripheral blood, obtained on day 0 of MenACWY control vaccination. CDR3 residues: CASSPRWVTGYTF. CDR3 nucleotide sequence: TGTGCCAGCAGCCCAAGGTGGGTTACTGGCTACACCTTC.